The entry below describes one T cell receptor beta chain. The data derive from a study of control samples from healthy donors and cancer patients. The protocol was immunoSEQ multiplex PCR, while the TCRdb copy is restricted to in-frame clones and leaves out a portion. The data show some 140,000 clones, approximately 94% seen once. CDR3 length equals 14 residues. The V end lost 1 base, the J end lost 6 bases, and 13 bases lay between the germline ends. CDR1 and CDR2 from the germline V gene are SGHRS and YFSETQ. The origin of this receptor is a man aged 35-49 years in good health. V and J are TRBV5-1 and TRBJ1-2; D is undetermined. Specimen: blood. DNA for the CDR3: TGCGCCAGCAGCTTGTGGGCCAGAGAGGATGGCTACACCTTC. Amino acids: CASSLWAREDGYTF.